These 12 T cell receptor beta chains came from one sample sequenced in a study of T cell changes during pregnancy in multiple sclerosis. This table comes from immunoSEQ multiplex PCR, and its TCRdb copy is limited to in-frame clones, with some not included. Among around 78,000 clones listed, roughly nine tenths were seen once. Sample: peripheral blood, taken in the third trimester of pregnancy. All receptors come from a female donor in good health, enrolled as a control in a pregnancy study.

The chain couples TRBV19 to TRBJ1-2; 9 bases agree with TRBD1. V dropped 3 bases and J dropped 3; count of bases not matched to a gene: 8. Germline CDR1 and CDR2: LNHDA and SQIVND (reference sequence). CDR3 length: 16 residues. CDR3 coding DNA: TGTGCCAGTAGTATTAGCCTAACAGGGGGCGACTATGGCTACACCTTC. Protein: CASSISLTGGDYGYTF.

This clone was seen only a few times. The J gene is TRBJ1-3, the V gene TRBV15; 10 nucleotides align to TRBD1. Trimming cost V 0 bases and J 4 bases; bases outside gene matches: 6. Germline CDR1 is LNHNV and CDR2 is YYDKDF (reference sequence). This CDR3 is 17 amino acids long. The CDR3 DNA reads as TGTGCCACCAGCAGAGATCTCGGGACAGGGGCAGGAAACACCATATATTTT. Its protein is CATSRDLGTGAGNTIYF. The full variable domain, with the rest looked up from reference TRBV15 and TRBJ1-3, is DAMVIQNPRYQVTQFGKPVTLSCSQTLNHNVMYWYQQKSSQAPKLLFHYYDKDFNNEADTPDNFQSRRPNTSFCFLDIRSPGLGDTAMYLCATSRDLGTGAGNTIYFGEGSWLTVV.

Only a few counts were recorded for this clone. The CDR3 nucleotides are TGTGCCAGCAGCCTCAGGGGGCTGAACACCGGGGAGCTGTTTTTT. It yields the protein CASSLRGLNTGELFF. The V and J genes are TRBV27 and TRBJ2-2, with 8 bases aligning to TRBD1. Germline V lookup: CDR1 MNHEY, CDR2 SMNVEV (reference sequence). V gave up 6 bases and J gave up 1 base; unmatched junction bases: 4. This CDR3 is 15 amino acids long.

The chain couples TRBV19 to TRBJ1-5, with TRBD1 matching over 8 bases. The J segment lost 2 bases and the V segment lost 4 bases, leaving 16 bases of the junction unmatched. The germline V gene encodes CDR1 LNHDA and CDR2 SQIVND (reference sequence). This CDR3 contains 19 residues. The CDR3 region is CASSKDRDEKIRGNQPQHF. The CDR3 bases are TGTGCCAGTAGTAAGGACAGGGATGAGAAAATTAGAGGCAATCAGCCCCAGCATTTT.

The chain recombines TRBV5-1 with TRBJ1-2; TRBD1 might be the D (6 bases). V gave up 5 bases and J gave up 8 bases, with 16 bases separating them. CDR1 and CDR2 (germline): SGHRS, YFSETQ. The CDR3 consists of 13 residues. The CDR3 coding sequence is TGCGCCAGCAGTCCTCGGGGGGGGCTGGGCTACACCTTC. Translation: CASSPRGGLGYTF.

This chain joins TRBV5-1 and TRBJ2-5; 7 nucleotides match TRBD1. CDR3 length: 13 residues. The V gene end was trimmed by 3 bases and the J gene end by 7 bases; junction bases not matched to a gene: 6. CDR1 is SGHRS and CDR2 is YFSETQ in the germline V gene. CDR3 protein: CASSSRQGPTQYF. CDR3 in DNA: TGCGCCAGCAGCTCAAGACAGGGACCGACCCAGTACTTC.

The chain is built from TRBV6-1 and TRBJ2-7; 7 bases are shared with TRBD1. Germline-derived CDR1 and CDR2 are MNHNS and SASEGT. The CDR3 has 20 residues. V was pared by 4 bases and J by 2 bases, with 23 bases of the junction left unmatched. CDR3 protein: CASSGTYRGPRGQMTYEQYF. The CDR3, as DNA: TGTGCCAGCAGTGGAACCTACAGGGGTCCCAGAGGTCAAATGACCTACGAGCAGTACTTC.

This chain uses TRBV4-3 with TRBJ1-3; D is unresolved. Trimming removed 4 bases at V and 0 bases at J, with 10 bases between. CDR1 is LGHNA, CDR2 YSLEER, per germline. CDR3 size: 15 residues. The CDR3 nucleotides are TGCGCCAGCAGCCCTGGCGGAACCTCTGGAAACACCATATATTTT. Protein: CASSPGGTSGNTIYF.

Only one count was recorded for this clone. Here the CDR3 reads CASKNPGTGGHEQYF. In DNA, the CDR3 is TGTGCCAGCAAAAATCCCGGGACAGGGGGCCACGAGCAGTACTTC. This rearrangement joins TRBV28 to TRBJ2-7; 12 nucleotides align to TRBD1. CDR1 is MDHEN and CDR2 is SYDVKM in the germline V gene. This CDR3 region has 15 residues. V trimming: 7 bases; J trimming: 5 bases; junction bases outside the gene matches: 9.

V is TRBV21-1 and J is TRBJ2-7; the table's D gene call, TRBD2, was not cross checked with the DNA. TRBV21-1 is a pseudogene. The CDR3 has 13 residues. In DNA form, the CDR3 reads TGTGCCAGTATAAGCGGGGGGTCCTACGAGCAGTACTTC. As protein: CASISGGSYEQYF.

V gene TRBV5-4 combines with J gene TRBJ2-7; 10 positions agree with TRBD2. Germline CDR1 SGHNT, CDR2 YYREEE (reference sequence). The CDR3 sequence is 14 residues long. The J segment lost 4 bases and the V segment lost 2 bases, leaving 3 bases of the junction unmatched. Here the CDR3 reads CASSLTSGAYEQYF. The CDR3 nucleotides are TGTGCCAGCAGCTTAACTAGCGGGGCGTACGAGCAGTACTTC.

The chain has TRBV6-5 and TRBJ2-1, with 7 nucleotides matching TRBD1. This CDR3 is built from 15 residues. Germline CDR1 is MNHEY and CDR2 is SVGAGI. The V gene end was trimmed by 5 bases and the J gene end by 1 base; junction bases not matched to a gene: 5. The CDR3 DNA reads TGTGCCAGCAGTAGACAGGGCCTTTCCTACAATGAGCAGTTCTTC. It codes for CASSRQGLSYNEQFF.